The clone carrying this T cell receptor (beta chain) was counted only a few times. Antigen unknown. Expressed TCRB transcripts got sequenced, as all isolated RNA was reverse transcribed. Sequencing was performed with immunoSEQ multiplex PCR; in TCRdb, only in-frame clones are kept and a portion is missing. The data show hundreds of thousands of clones, roughly 13% seen once. These data originate in a study of beta chain features in type 1 diabetes. Findings and caveats of the study: It was not settled here whether HLA type affects TCRB rearrangement. Type 1 diabetes patients had TCRB CDR3s that were shorter (moderately but significantly so) in all four CD4+ subsets.

Per germline, CDR1 KGHSH and CDR2 LQKENI. The CDR3 is made up of 18 amino acids. The junction had 6 bases not matched to a gene; V was cut back by 0 bases and J by 2 bases. Purities over 95% were achieved in all sorted populations. This TCR was recovered from a man in his late teens or twenties with type 1 diabetes. The source material was naive CD4+ T cells from blood. J is TRBJ2-6 and V is TRBV18; TRBD1 aligns across 8 bases. CDR3 sequence (DNA): TGTGCCAGCTCACCACCGCAGGGGGCCCCCCCTGGGGCCAACGTCCTGACTTTC. This translates into CASSPPQGAPPGANVLTF.